Listed here are 28 T cell receptor beta chains from one sample, sequenced in a study of blood T cell repertoires in COVID-19 (dated by TCRdb to the early 2020s). Libraries were prepared through the immunoSEQ multiplex PCR assay. Held by TCRdb, this immuneACCESS table contains in-frame sequences only and omits some clones. Under half of the omission traces to an unresolved V gene where checked; the cause of the rest is unknown. For this sample the table gives roughly 140,000 clones, of which approximately 88% were detected only once. Together, the top ten hold 1.7% of the sample. Material for sequencing was peripheral blood. Receptors originate from a woman in her forties or fifties with acute or convalescent COVID-19.

The sample holds one count of this clone. The CDR3: CASSLYRDRLSGAFF. In nucleotides, the CDR3 is TGTGCCAGCAGCCTCTACCGGGACAGGTTGAGTGGAGCTTTCTTT. V usage is TRBV3-1 (or the pseudogene TRBV3-2) and J usage is TRBJ1-1, with TRBD1 matching over 8 bases. Germline V lookup: CDR1 LGHDT, CDR2 YNNKEL (reference sequence). CDR3 size: 15 residues. V shed 4 bases, J shed 10 bases, and the junction held 14 bases outside the gene matches.

The chain employs TRBV6-1 and TRBJ1-3, with D unresolved. The germline V and J ends were trimmed by 2 bases and 10 bases, with 18 bases remaining between them. The CDR3 is 15 residues long. Looked up from germline, CDR1 is MNHNS and CDR2 is SASEGT. CDR3 protein: CASSELDLSGGTIYF. The DNA for the CDR3 is TGTGCCAGCAGTGAATTAGACCTGTCAGGAGGTACCATATATTTT.

The chain couples TRBV27 to TRBJ2-7, with D possibly TRBD1 on 6 matching bases. Trimming took 6 bases from V and 5 from J, leaving 14 bases between them. There are 13 residues in the CDR3. Germline-derived CDR1 and CDR2 are MNHEY and SMNVEV (reference sequence). The DNA of the CDR3 is TGTGCCAGCAGAGCAACAGGGAGTAACGAGCAGTACTTC. Its protein product is CASRATGSNEQYF.

V usage is TRBV12-3 or TRBV12-4 and J usage is TRBJ1-1; maybe TRBD1 (5 bases). Trimming removed 1 base from V and 3 bases from J, with 6 bases in between. The CDR3 covers 13 residues. Written as DNA, the CDR3 is TGTGCCAGCAGTTTAGTAGGGGACACTGAAGCTTTCTTT. This sequence encodes CASSLVGDTEAFF.

The sample holds one count of this clone. This chain uses TRBV7-2 with TRBJ2-7; possibly TRBD2 for D (5 bases). The CDR3 has 14 amino acids. Germline-derived CDR1 and CDR2 are SGHTA and FQGNSA. V was clipped by 1 base and J by 5 bases, with 12 bases between them. The CDR3 reads CASSLGGGWDEQYF. The DNA of the CDR3 is TGTGCCAGCAGCTTAGGTGGCGGGTGGGACGAGCAGTACTTC.

J is TRBJ2-7 and V is TRBV24-1, with D possibly being TRBD1 (5 bases). CDR3 size: 15 residues. CDR1 KGHDR and CDR2 SFDVKD come from the germline V gene. V lost 6 bases to trimming and J lost 1 base, with 15 bases between them. The CDR3 DNA reads TGTGCCACCAGTCCTGGTGGGGCGCAGTCCTACGAGCAGTACTTC. Translated: CATSPGGAQSYEQYF.

This sequence joins TRBV7-3 and TRBJ2-1, with TRBD1 identical over 8 bases. After removal of 4 bases from V and 0 bases from J, the junction contained 2 bases not matched to a gene. The CDR3 is made up of 15 amino acids. CDR1 and CDR2 from the germline V gene are SGHTA and FQGTGA. CDR3 loop: CASSSGQGSYNEQFF. The CDR3 coding sequence is TGTGCCAGCAGCTCCGGACAGGGCTCCTACAATGAGCAGTTCTTC.

This clone came up once. The chain is built from TRBV9 and TRBJ2-7; TRBD2 matches at 7 bases. CDR3 length: 16 amino acids. Germline V gene sequence: CDR1 SGDLS, CDR2 YYNGEE. V gave up 0 bases and J gave up 3 bases; unmatched junction bases: 9. The DNA for the CDR3 is TGTGCCAGCAGCGTAGGAGGACTAGGTAATATCTACGAGCAGTACTTC. Translation: CASSVGGLGNIYEQYF.

This chain uses TRBV5-1 with TRBJ1-6; 7 bases are a match to TRBD1. Losses at the gene ends were 0 bases for V and 9 bases for J; bases not matched to a gene: 6. Germline CDR1 reads SGHRS; CDR2 reads YFSETQ. This CDR3 comprises 15 residues. The CDR3 DNA is TGCGCCAGCAGCTTGGGGACAGGTATTTCTTCACCCCTCCACTTT. Translating it yields CASSLGTGISSPLHF.

The chain recombines TRBV25-1 with TRBJ1-4, with 7 positions matching TRBD1. The CDR3 spans 12 residues. CDR1 is MGHDK, CDR2 SYGVNS, per germline. V shed 6 bases, J shed 8 bases, and the junction held 3 bases outside the gene matches. The CDR3 DNA reads as TGTGCCAGCAGAGAGGGGGCGGAAAAACTGTTTTTT. It codes for CASREGAEKLFF.

This clone has just one count. V and J are TRBV11-3 and TRBJ2-3; TRBD1 matches at 10 bases. With 3 bases clipped from V and 5 bases from J, the junction kept 8 bases outside the gene matches. Germline CDR1 is SGHNT and CDR2 is YENEEA. This CDR3 contains 16 residues. The CDR3 region is CASSLGLGTGVDTQYF. For the CDR3, the DNA is TGTGCCAGCAGCTTGGGCCTCGGGACAGGGGTAGATACGCAGTATTTT. Together with reference TRBV11-3 and TRBJ2-3, the CDR3 gives the full variable domain: EAGVVQSPRYKIIEKKQPVAFWCNPISGHNTLYWYLQNLGQGPELLIRYENEEAVDDSQLPKDRFSAERLKGVDSTLKIQPAELGDSAVYLCASSLGLGTGVDTQYFGPGTRLTVL.

The rearrangement links TRBV6-6 to TRBJ2-1; tentative D call: TRBD2 (5 bases). CDR1 is MNHNY and CDR2 is SVGAGI in the germline V gene (reference sequence). Between the trimmed V and J ends, which lost 10 bases and 8 bases, there was a span of 15 bases. The CDR3 has 12 amino acids. CDR3 in amino acids: CATTRGMDEQFF. The CDR3, as DNA: TGTGCCACTACACGGGGAATGGATGAGCAGTTCTTC.

This chain's CDR3 is CASSPDSSYEQYF. CDR3 in DNA: TGTGCCAGCAGCCCGGACAGTTCCTACGAGCAGTACTTC. V gene TRBV3-1 (or the pseudogene TRBV3-2) combines with J gene TRBJ2-7; weak D call: TRBD1 (6 bases). From germline, CDR1 is LGHDT and CDR2 YNNKEL (reference sequence). The V and J ends lost 4 bases and 1 base respectively, with 8 bases between them. The CDR3 consists of 13 residues.

This chain links TRBV6-5 with TRBJ2-7; 9 positions agree with TRBD2. Germline assignment: CDR1 MNHEY and CDR2 SVGAGI. This CDR3 has 16 residues. The V gene end was trimmed by 2 bases and the J gene end by 4 bases; junction bases not matched to a gene: 9. Here the CDR3 DNA reads TGTGCCAGCAGTTACGCTGCGGGGGGGTTTTCGTACGAGCAGTACTTC. This sequence encodes CASSYAAGGFSYEQYF.

The chain recombines TRBV10-3 with TRBJ1-5; 7 positions match TRBD1. With 10 bases clipped from V and 7 bases from J, the junction kept 10 bases outside the gene matches. This CDR3 contains 13 residues. CDR1 is ENHRY, CDR2 SYGVKD, per germline. Written as DNA, the CDR3 is TGTGCCAGCGCAACAGGGGACCGCCAGCCCCAGCATTTT. Encoded protein: CASATGDRQPQHF.

J is TRBJ2-5 and V is TRBV10-1; 8 nucleotides align to TRBD1. The CDR3 has 13 residues. V shed 10 bases and J 5 bases; nucleotides not matched to a gene: 9. From germline, CDR1 is WNHNN and CDR2 SYGVQD (reference sequence). This chain's CDR3 is CATSTGDAETQYF. The CDR3, as DNA: TGCGCCACTTCGACAGGGGATGCGGAGACCCAGTACTTC.

Only a few counts were recorded for this clone. The V and J genes are TRBV11-3 and TRBJ2-2; 8 bases agree with TRBD2. J was trimmed by 5 bases and V by 5 bases; bases with no gene match: 7. The CDR3 sequence is 15 residues long. Germline CDR1 and CDR2: SGHNT and YENEEA. The CDR3 reads CASSRSGIGTGELFF. The DNA for the CDR3 is TGTGCCAGCAGCCGTAGCGGGATAGGTACCGGGGAGCTGTTTTTT.

The chain employs TRBV9 and TRBJ2-3; weak D call: TRBD1 (5 bases). Trimming cost V 3 bases and J 0 bases, with 14 bases left between them. The CDR3 sequence is 16 residues long. Germline V gene data show CDR1 as SGDLS and CDR2 as YYNGEE. CDR3 loop: CASSANLKGSTDTQYF. DNA for the CDR3: TGTGCCAGCAGCGCAAACTTGAAGGGGAGCACAGATACGCAGTATTTT. The whole variable domain, remainder taken from reference TRBV9 and TRBJ2-3, is DSGVTQTPKHLITATGQRVTLRCSPRSGDLSVYWYQQSLDQGLQFLIQYYNGEERAKGNILERFSAQQFPDLHSELNLSSLELGDSALYFCASSANLKGSTDTQYFGPGTRLTVL.

The sample holds a few counts of this clone. J is TRBJ1-2 and V is TRBV5-6; TRBD1 aligns across 8 bases. The V segment lost 3 bases and the J segment 2 bases; nucleotides outside the gene matches: 6. The germline gives CDR1 SGHDT, CDR2 YYEEEE. CDR3 length equals 15 residues. CDR3 DNA: TGTGCCAGCAGCTCGTCACAGGGGGTGAACTATGGCTACACCTTC. Translating gives CASSSSQGVNYGYTF.

The J gene is TRBJ1-4, the V gene TRBV6-1, with 8 bases aligning to TRBD1. Germline assignment: CDR1 MNHNS and CDR2 SASEGT. The CDR3 is 14 amino acids. The ends lost 1 base at V and 5 bases at J; junction bases unmatched: 0. The CDR3 DNA follows: TGTGCCAGCAGTGAAGGGACAGGGAATGAAAAACTGTTTTTT. Translating it yields CASSEGTGNEKLFF.

The gene calls are TRBV10-1 and TRBJ2-7; 8 bases agree with TRBD2. CDR1 WNHNN and CDR2 SYGVQD come from the germline V gene (reference sequence). The J segment lost 2 bases and the V segment lost 3 bases, leaving 6 bases of the junction unmatched. The CDR3 extends over 15 amino acids. This chain's CDR3 is CASSDQTSGAYEQYF. DNA for the CDR3: TGCGCCAGCAGTGACCAAACTAGCGGAGCCTACGAGCAGTACTTC.

By share, this clone counts as medium-sized. The chain uses TRBV6-5 and TRBJ1-2, with a weak D call TRBD1 (5 bases). The CDR3 loop spans 15 amino acids. Germline V CDR1 and CDR2: MNHEY, SVGAGI. Deletions cut 6 bases from V and 0 bases from J, with 14 bases between. The CDR3 protein is CASRPSRAANYGYTF. CDR3 DNA: TGTGCCAGCAGACCCTCCAGGGCCGCTAACTATGGCTACACCTTC.

J is TRBJ2-1 and V is TRBV18; 10 nucleotides agree with TRBD2. Looked up from germline, CDR1 is KGHSH and CDR2 is LQKENI. Trimming removed 5 bases from V and 4 bases from J; junction bases left unmatched: 2. This CDR3 has 14 residues. The CDR3 region is CASSGTSDYNEQFF. The CDR3 DNA reads as TGTGCCAGCTCAGGGACTAGCGATTACAATGAGCAGTTCTTC.

The chain couples TRBV2 to TRBJ1-3, with unresolved D. The CDR3 runs 16 residues. V was cut by 8 bases and J by 0 bases, with 17 bases left in between. Germline V gene data show CDR1 as SNHLY and CDR2 as FYNNEI. The CDR3 bases are TGTGCCAGCCTGGTTGGGCCTAACCCCTCTGGAAACACCATATATTTT. This sequence encodes CASLVGPNPSGNTIYF. Looking up the rest from reference TRBV2 and TRBJ1-3 gives the full variable domain: EPEVTQTPSHQVTQMGQEVILRCVPISNHLYFYWYRQILGQKVEFLVSFYNNEISEKSEIFDDQFSVERPDGSNFTLKIRSTKLEDSAMYFCASLVGPNPSGNTIYFGEGSWLTVV.

V gene TRBV28 combines with J gene TRBJ2-7; maybe TRBD1 (5 bases). Germline V CDR1 and CDR2: MDHEN, SYDVKM. This CDR3 comprises 12 residues. Trimming removed 8 bases from V and 0 bases from J, with 8 bases in between. This CDR3 reads CASQRGSYEQYF. The CDR3 DNA sequence: TGTGCCAGCCAAAGGGGCTCCTACGAGCAGTACTTC.

The V and J genes are TRBV5-8 and TRBJ1-5, with a tentative D call TRBD1 (5 bases). This CDR3 contains 14 residues. Germline values: CDR1 SGHTS, CDR2 YDEGEE. The V end was cut by 6 bases, the J end by 4 bases, with 14 bases between. In DNA, the CDR3 is TGTGCCAGCACCCTGCAGCAGGGAAATCAGCCCCAGCATTTT. Translated, it gives CASTLQQGNQPQHF.

This chain connects TRBV19 to TRBJ1-5; the D gene is possibly TRBD1 (6 bases). In germline, CDR1 is LNHDA, CDR2 SQIVND (reference sequence). The CDR3 length is 13 residues. The V end lost 5 bases, the J end lost 4 bases, and 9 bases lay between the germline ends. The CDR3: CASSRTVNQPQHF. CDR3 nucleotide sequence: TGTGCCAGTAGTCGGACAGTTAATCAGCCCCAGCATTTT.

This sequence joins TRBV5-1 and TRBJ1-6, with 7 bases fitting TRBD1. The CDR3 is 15 amino acids. Germline CDR1 and CDR2: SGHRS and YFSETQ. V was pared by 3 bases and J by 10 bases, with 10 bases of the junction left unmatched. CDR3 coding DNA: TGCGCCAGCAGCTCCACAGGGGTTGTTGGATCACCCCTCCACTTT. This codes for CASSSTGVVGSPLHF.